Described below is a single T cell receptor (beta chain) sequence and its context. The data were obtained in a study of OX40 agonist ivuxolimab in advanced cancers. The assay was immunoSEQ multiplex PCR, and TCRdb's table has in-frame clones only and misses some. The profile shows tens of thousands of clones, 80% to 90% of them singletons. This sequence originates from an adult with an advanced solid tumor such as melanoma, head and neck, liver or kidney cancer. The starting material was CD4+ or CD8+ T cells sorted from blood, obtained in a trial of the OX40 agonist ivuxolimab.

CDR3: CARAERPRETQYF. CDR3 nucleotides: TGTGCCAGAGCAGAGCGTCCAAGGGAGACCCAGTACTTC. The J gene is TRBJ2-5, the V gene TRBV6-5; unclear D gene. CDR1 and CDR2 (germline): MNHEY, SVGAGI. This CDR3 has 13 residues. Trimming took 9 bases from V and 5 from J, leaving 16 bases between them.